Below, 27 T cell receptor beta chains from the same sample are listed, as sequenced in a study of blood T cells in healthy people across ages (dated by TCRdb to 2014 to 2015). The library relied on 5' RACE. TCRdb records Illumina HiSeq 2500 as the sequencer. A second roughly 6 to 12 cycle PCR used a sample-barcoded 5' primer and a J-beta primer mix. TCRdb ran its own pipeline on the public reads, namely fastp trimming at Q25 and MiXCR clone calling, and kept in-frame beta chains. Rows are unified per CDR3 protein, each entry keeping the most common DNA and genes. Here the sample has over 700,000 distinct CDR3 sequences; just under 25% occur a single time. The top ten hold more than 8% of the sample. These same records also appear under a second study, on T cells of mothers and their children.

The sample was blood. The receptors originated from a boy between 5 and 17 years old in good health.

The table lists this clonotype with a few counts. The chain is built from TRBV6-5 and TRBJ1-6; D gene ambiguous. There are 12 residues in the CDR3. V was pared by 4 bases and J by 9 bases, with 7 bases between. Germline V CDR1 and CDR2: MNHEY, SVGAGI. In DNA, the CDR3 is TGTGCCAGCAGTTCCCCGGGTTCACCCCTCCACTTT. As protein: CASSSPGSPLHF.

The chain carries TRBV19 and TRBJ1-5, with unresolved D. Germline assignment: CDR1 LNHDA and CDR2 SQIVND (reference sequence). Trimming left V 1 base short and J 0 bases short, with 13 bases between. The length of the CDR3 is 17 residues. CDR3 residues: CASSIVGRRDSNQPQHF. CDR3 coding DNA: TGTGCCAGTAGTATAGTGGGCAGGAGAGATAGCAATCAGCCCCAGCATTTT.

This clonotype showed up just a few times. The chain is built from TRBV9 and TRBJ2-1; 7 nucleotides line up with TRBD2. The junction had 12 bases not matched to a gene; V was cut back by 3 bases and J by 6 bases. Germline CDR1 reads SGDLS; CDR2 reads YYNGEE. The CDR3 is 16 amino acids. CDR3 nucleotides: TGTGCCAGCAGCGCACTGGGCAGCGGGAAGGGCAATGAGCAGTTCTTC. Translating it yields CASSALGSGKGNEQFF.

This chain connects TRBV7-9 to TRBJ2-7, with D possibly called TRBD1 or TRBD2 (5 bases each). This CDR3 region has 15 residues. V lost 5 bases and J 5 bases, leaving 19 bases between the germline ends. From germline, CDR1 is SEHNR and CDR2 FQNEAQ (reference sequence). As DNA, the CDR3 is TGTGCCAGCAGCCTAACCTGGGACGGTCCCAACGAGCAGTACTTC. Translation gives CASSLTWDGPNEQYF.

Concerning this clonotype: The DNA is omitted, as the CDR3 cannot be located on it reliably, and the CDR3 follows TCRdb's listing. This CDR3 reads CASSLEGTNYEQYFGPGTGELFF. This rearrangement joins TRBV5-1 to TRBJ2-2; TRBD1, the table's D call, lacks a check against the DNA. Germline values: CDR1 SGHRS, CDR2 YFSETQ. The CDR3 has 23 amino acids, counting both end residues.

The chain carries TRBV13 and TRBJ2-4, with 13 bases aligning to TRBD2. This CDR3 has 18 amino acids. Germline values: CDR1 PRHDT, CDR2 FYEKMQ (reference sequence). V was pared by 4 bases and J by 7 bases, with 13 bases of the junction left unmatched. CDR3 amino acids: CASSSAGTSGDRGNIQYF. The DNA of the CDR3 is TGTGCCAGCAGCTCCGCCGGGACTAGCGGGGACAGGGGGAACATTCAGTACTTC.

The V and J genes are TRBV20-1 and TRBJ2-1, with D unclear. Germline V gene lookup returns CDR1 DFQATT and CDR2 SNEGSKA (reference sequence). The CDR3 extends over 12 amino acids. V was cut by 6 bases and J by 2 bases, with 8 bases left in between. This chain's CDR3 is CSASGTYNEQFF. The CDR3 nucleotides read TGCAGTGCGTCGGGTACCTACAATGAGCAGTTCTTC.

V and J are TRBV7-8 and TRBJ1-2; D call uncertain. This CDR3 is built from 18 residues. Trimming left V 4 bases short and J 8 bases short, with 29 bases between. Germline CDR1 SGHVS, CDR2 FQNEAQ. CDR3 DNA: TGTGCCAGCAGCTACCTAGGCACCGACTTTAAAGGCATGGGCGGCTACACCTTC. This translates into CASSYLGTDFKGMGGYTF.

V usage is TRBV12-3 or TRBV12-4 and J usage is TRBJ1-2; TRBD1 might be the D (6 bases). Trimming shortened V by 6 bases and J by 5 bases, and 13 bases separated the two germline ends. This CDR3 region has 13 residues. The CDR3: CASSRDILYGYTF. The CDR3 DNA follows: TGTGCCAGCAGCCGGGACATCCTTTATGGCTACACCTTC.

A few counts support this clonotype. The rearrangement links TRBV3-1 to TRBJ2-2, with D possibly called TRBD1 or TRBD2 (6 bases each). The V end lost 0 bases, the J end lost 1 base, and 9 bases lay between the germline ends. CDR1 is LGHDT and CDR2 is YNNKEL in the germline V gene (reference sequence). CDR3 size: 16 residues. The CDR3 DNA is TGTGCCAGCAGCCAAGAAGGGGGGAAGAACACCGGGGAGCTGTTTTTT. It specifies CASSQEGGKNTGELFF.

This clonotype turned up a few times. The J gene is TRBJ1-6, the V gene TRBV27, with 10 bases aligning to TRBD1. The V segment lost 4 bases and the J segment 7 bases; nucleotides outside the gene matches: 1. Per the germline V gene, CDR1 is MNHEY and CDR2 is SMNVEV (reference sequence). The CDR3 length is 14 residues. Here the CDR3 DNA reads TGTGCCAGCAGTTGGGACAGGGGAAATTCACCCCTCCACTTT. Translating it yields CASSWDRGNSPLHF.

The chain couples TRBV7-9 to TRBJ1-6; D not resolved. The CDR3 consists of 14 residues. The V end was cut by 1 base, the J end by 9 bases, with 10 bases between. Germline loops: CDR1 SEHNR, CDR2 FQNEAQ (reference sequence). CDR3 region: CASSLGIGFSPLHF. In nucleotides, the CDR3 is TGTGCCAGCAGCTTAGGTATAGGTTTTTCACCCCTCCACTTT.

This clonotype was seen only a few times. The rearrangement uses TRBV7-2 and TRBJ2-3; 8 nucleotides line up with TRBD2. J lost 6 bases, V lost 2 bases, and 7 bases had no gene match. The CDR3 is 15 amino acids. Germline CDR1 is SGHTA and CDR2 is FQGNSA. The CDR3: CASSLQAGEWDTQYF. The CDR3 DNA sequence: TGTGCCAGCAGCTTACAAGCGGGAGAGTGGGATACGCAGTATTTT.

This chain connects TRBV28 to TRBJ2-7; tentatively, D is TRBD2 (6 bases). There are 14 residues in the CDR3. Trimming stripped 5 bases from V and 2 bases from J, with 13 bases between. Germline V gives CDR1 MDHEN, CDR2 SYDVKM. CDR3 protein: CASSPLGLTYEQYF. Written as DNA, the CDR3 is TGTGCCAGCAGTCCCTTGGGACTCACCTACGAGCAGTACTTC.

V is TRBV20-1 and J is TRBJ2-4, with D unclear. Trimming removed 3 bases from V and 5 bases from J, with 11 bases in between. The CDR3 is 13 amino acids. From germline, CDR1 is DFQATT and CDR2 SNEGSKA (reference sequence). CDR3 sequence reads: CSARSEPQNIQYF. The CDR3 nucleotides read TGCAGTGCTAGGTCGGAGCCCCAAAACATTCAGTACTTC.

The chain carries TRBV2 and TRBJ2-5; no definite D call. V lost 0 bases, J lost 5 bases, and 16 bases lay in between. This CDR3 is 16 amino acids long. CDR1 SNHLY and CDR2 FYNNEI come from the germline V gene. The CDR3 nucleotides read TGTGCCAGCAGTGAAGCGCTTCGTCTCCCCAGGGAGACCCAGTACTTC. Amino acid sequence: CASSEALRLPRETQYF.

The chain uses TRBV4-2 and TRBJ1-2; tentative D call: TRBD1 (6 bases). This CDR3 is 11 amino acids long. From germline, CDR1 is LGHNA and CDR2 YNFKEQ. The V and J ends lost 6 bases and 8 bases respectively, with 10 bases between them. The CDR3 region is CASSDGQGYTF. DNA for the CDR3: TGTGCCAGCAGTGACGGACAGGGCTACACCTTC.

The V and J genes are TRBV6-5 and TRBJ1-2; D gene uncertain. Germline V gene data show CDR1 as MNHEY and CDR2 as SVGAGI. V was trimmed by 5 bases and J by 8 bases, leaving 12 bases between them. The length of the CDR3 is 12 residues. CDR3 in DNA: TGTGCCAGCAGTCGGACGGACTCGGGCTACACCTTC. Residues: CASSRTDSGYTF.

This sequence joins TRBV7-8 and TRBJ2-1; D ambiguous. The J call may not be correct, given that the DNA end is closer to TRBJ2-5. The CDR3 is made up of 14 amino acids. Looked up from germline, CDR1 is SGHVS and CDR2 is FQNEAQ. The CDR3 sequence is CASRTQFGAETQYF. CDR3 nucleotide sequence: TGTGCCAGCAGAACACAGTTCGGAGCGGAGACCCAGTACTTC.

This clonotype was counted a few times. The chain carries TRBV28 and TRBJ2-7; 8 nucleotides line up with TRBD2. Germline CDR1 is MDHEN and CDR2 is SYDVKM. V was clipped by 5 bases and J by 3 bases; unmatched bases: 18. The CDR3 loop spans 18 amino acids. The CDR3 nucleotides are TGTGCCAGCAGTCCCTTCTTCTCTGCACGGGAGGGCCTCTACGAGCAGTACTTC. This gives the protein CASSPFFSAREGLYEQYF.

The chain recombines TRBV5-1 with TRBJ2-5; TRBD2 matches 7 bases. The DNA end lines up better with TRBJ2-1; the J call may be wrong. Per the germline V gene, CDR1 is SGHRS and CDR2 is YFSETQ. The CDR3 runs 14 residues. The CDR3 bases are TGCGCCAGCAGCACAGCGGGGTCAGCCCATGAGCAGTTCTTC. Translation gives CASSTAGSAHEQFF.

There are a few counts of this clonotype. V usage is TRBV29-1 and J usage is TRBJ2-5; D may be TRBD2 (6 bases). CDR3 length: 13 residues. The germline V gene has CDR1 SQVTM and CDR2 ANQGSEA. Trimming cost V 0 bases and J 4 bases, with 9 bases left between them. CDR3 nucleotides: TGCAGCGTTGAAGAGGAGGGGTTAGAGACCCAGTACTTC. Translated: CSVEEEGLETQYF.

The sample holds a few counts of this clonotype. The chain employs TRBV12-3 or TRBV12-4 and TRBJ1-2; D is possibly TRBD1 (5 bases). Trimming stripped 3 bases from V and 8 bases from J, with 16 bases between. This CDR3 is 14 amino acids long. For the CDR3, the DNA is TGTGCCAGCAGTTTTGAGTTCGGGGGGGACGGCTACACCTTC. This gives the protein CASSFEFGGDGYTF.

The chain uses TRBV11-2 and TRBJ2-5, with 8 bases matching TRBD2. The CDR3 is made up of 17 amino acids. V dropped 2 bases and J dropped 4; count of bases not matched to a gene: 12. Germline V CDR1 and CDR2: SGHAT, FQNNGV. The CDR3 DNA is TGTGCCAGCAGCTTATTTTATTACGGGAGGGCCGGAGAGACCCAGTACTTC. It encodes CASSLFYYGRAGETQYF.

This chain uses TRBV29-1 with TRBJ2-1; D is undetermined. CDR3 length: 13 residues. Germline V gene sequence: CDR1 SQVTM, CDR2 ANQGSEA. V shed 7 bases and J shed 3 bases, with 13 bases lying between them. The CDR3 DNA reads TGCAGCGGGGAAACGTCAGTCTACAATGAGCAGTTCTTC. Translation gives CSGETSVYNEQFF.

In its sample, this clonotype was seen once. V usage is TRBV29-1 and J usage is TRBJ2-3; no clear D gene. Germline V gives CDR1 SQVTM, CDR2 ANQGSEA. The CDR3 loop spans 13 amino acids. Trimming pared 5 bases from V and 0 bases from J, leaving 9 bases between. CDR3 DNA sequence: TGCAGCGTTCAGAGCTTTAGCACAGATACGCAGTATTTT. Translating gives CSVQSFSTDTQYF.

The chain recombines TRBV7-9 with TRBJ1-4, with D hard to call. From germline, CDR1 is SEHNR and CDR2 FQNEAQ (reference sequence). Trimming removed 0 bases at V and 5 bases at J, with 10 bases between. This CDR3 spans 15 amino acids. CDR3 in DNA: TGTGCCAGCAGCTTAGCGGTCAGAGACAATGAAAAACTGTTTTTT. This gives the protein CASSLAVRDNEKLFF.